This entry lists 17 T cell receptor beta chains sequenced from one sample in a study of T cells expressing NK-cell markers. TCRdb re-called the 5' RACE reads; every CDR3 protein appears as one record, without DNA. The sample data list fewer than 400,000 distinct CDR3 sequences. Sample: blood T cells: a sorted CD56 or NKG2C T cell subset, CD4+ or CD8+ T cells, or bulk PBMC T cells (not recorded which). The source is a woman aged 45-59 years in good health.

The chain recombines TRBV20-1 with TRBJ2-5; TCRdb proposes TRBD2, but this gene call is untestable without DNA. The CDR3 consists of 16 residues. Germline values: CDR1 DFQATT, CDR2 SNEGSKA (reference sequence). The CDR3 protein is CSAPGGLAGGRETQYF.

The V call is TRBV5-4, the J call TRBJ2-6; TCRdb indicates TRBD2, and absent DNA this call remains unverified. The CDR3 covers 17 residues. Germline loops: CDR1 SGHNT, CDR2 YYREEE (reference sequence). The CDR3 region is CASRSGDSLSGANVLTF.

The V call is TRBV5-1, the J call TRBJ2-4; TCRdb's D gene call, TRBD1, goes unchecked for lack of DNA. CDR3 size: 18 residues. The germline V gene encodes CDR1 SGHRS and CDR2 YFSETQ. The CDR3 here is CASSSHAGGTPKGDIQYF.

The chain uses TRBV11-2 and TRBJ2-7; TCRdb's D call, TRBD2, is unchecked because there is no DNA. This CDR3 region has 14 residues. Germline CDR1 and CDR2: SGHAT and FQNNGV. The CDR3 sequence is CASSLVVAPYEQYF.

The chain is built from TRBV12-3 or TRBV12-4 and TRBJ2-7; TCRdb reports TRBD1, a call that lacks DNA to check it against. The length of the CDR3 is 14 residues. The CDR3 region is CASSFGGRGDEQYF.

V usage is TRBV12-3 or TRBV12-4 and J usage is TRBJ1-4; TCRdb's D call of TRBD1 is untestable without DNA. This CDR3 comprises 14 residues. CDR3 region: CASRLTGGTEKLFF.

CDR3 amino acids: CASEGGMNTEAFF. This chain links TRBV12-3 or TRBV12-4 with TRBJ1-1; TCRdb selects TRBD1, and the lack of DNA leaves this call unchecked. The CDR3 covers 13 residues.

This chain connects TRBV20-1 to TRBJ2-4; TCRdb proposes TRBD2, but this gene call is untestable without DNA. This CDR3 has 15 amino acids. CDR1 and CDR2 (germline): DFQATT, SNEGSKA (reference sequence). CDR3 residues: CSASSLDEAKNIQYF.

The chain is built from TRBV27 and TRBJ2-3. Germline CDR1 is MNHEY and CDR2 is SMNVEV (reference sequence). The CDR3 has 16 residues. The CDR3 sequence is CASSLRIDPSADTQYF.

The rearrangement uses TRBV12-3 or TRBV12-4 and TRBJ1-4. This CDR3 region has 13 residues. CDR3 residues: CASSSVGNGKLFF.

The rearrangement uses TRBV12-3 or TRBV12-4 and TRBJ2-7; the TCRdb D gene call, TRBD2, has no DNA to confirm it. CDR3 length: 12 amino acids. CDR3 residues: CASSGGGFEQYF.

The chain uses TRBV4-1 and TRBJ1-2; the D call of TRBD1 rests on TCRdb alone, since no DNA is present to check it. CDR1 is MGHRA and CDR2 is YSYEKL in the germline V gene. CDR3 length: 15 residues. CDR3 sequence: CASSSRQPANYGYTF.

The chain combines TRBV21-1 with TRBJ2-6; TCRdb selects TRBD1, and the lack of DNA leaves this call unchecked. TRBV21-1 represents a pseudogene. The CDR3 consists of 18 residues. CDR3 protein: CASSKDALDRDGANVLTF.

The chain is built from TRBV7-9 and TRBJ2-7; TCRdb picks TRBD1, but there is no DNA to check that call. CDR1 is SEHNR and CDR2 is FQNEAQ in the germline V gene (reference sequence). The CDR3 totals 14 residues. CDR3 sequence reads: CASSGGQGSYEQYF.

This sequence joins TRBV4-1 and TRBJ1-3; TCRdb designates TRBD1, a call that cannot be tested without DNA. From germline, CDR1 is MGHRA and CDR2 YSYEKL. The CDR3 runs 15 residues. CDR3 sequence: CASSQFPGGMDTIYF.

The chain carries TRBV9 and TRBJ1-4. This CDR3 region has 17 residues. The germline gives CDR1 SGDLS, CDR2 YYNGEE. The CDR3 sequence is CASSVDPPGGKEEKLFF.

The chain is built from TRBV7-2 and TRBJ1-5; TCRdb proposes TRBD1, but this gene call is untestable without DNA. The CDR3 covers 15 residues. Germline CDR1 is SGHTA and CDR2 is FQGNSA. CDR3: CASSDRQGRNQPQHF.